This record looks at one T cell receptor (beta chain) sequence and its context. Antigen specificity is unknown. The entry originates in a study of long-term antiretroviral therapy in people with HIV. Study-level points and caveats: Repertoire composition at all time points was dominated by clones that had expanded before ART.

Sequencing relied on immunoSEQ assay v3.0, run at survey level. This table comes from immunoSEQ multiplex PCR, and its TCRdb copy is limited to in-frame clones, with some not included. The data show some 26,000 clones, about 86% seen once. Trimming left V 5 bases short and J 5 bases short, with 15 bases between. The CDR3 has 15 amino acids. Looked up from germline, CDR1 is SGHAT and CDR2 is FQNNGV. The chain uses TRBV11-2 and TRBJ2-2, with D perhaps TRBD2 (5 bases). The sequence derives from a man aged 40-49 years with HIV. The sample here was unsorted PBMCs, taken 2.7 years after starting antiretroviral therapy. The CDR3 DNA reads TGTGCCAGCAGCCCTAGAGGGATCGGGACCGGGGAGCTGTTTTTT. As protein: CASSPRGIGTGELFF.